Listed below are T cell receptor beta chains from one sample, sequenced in a study of post-analysis software for immune sequencing data. Using its own MiXCR run on the PCR reads, TCRdb lists one record per CDR3 protein. The sample carries roughly 870,000 distinct CDR3 sequences, roughly half recorded once. The material sequenced was blood. These TCRs come from a girl between 5 and 17 years old with multiple sclerosis. Each CDR3 is given with its conserved first and last residue. A D gene is named only where the DNA matches it firmly. The size entry is marked missing in some rows and otherwise reads once, few, many or a size class.

NA	TRBV7-3	TRBJ2-1	NA	TGTGCCAGCAGCTTATCGGGAGTGGGCACAGATACGCCTTACAATGAGCAGTTCTTC	CASSLSGVGTDTPYNEQFF
NA	TRBV12-3/TRBV12-4	TRBJ2-1	NA	TGTGCCAGCAGTTTACACAGCGGAGCCTACAATGAGCAGTTCTTC	CASSLHSGAYNEQFF
NA	TRBV27	TRBJ2-7	NA	TGTGCCAACAGTCCCGGACCTGCGAGCGACGAGCAGTACTTC	CANSPGPASDEQYF
NA	TRBV7-9	TRBJ2-7	TRBD2	TGTGCCAGCAGCTTAGAGCGAGGACTAGCGGGGGGCCGTAGCTCCTACGAGCAGTACTTC	CASSLERGLAGGRSSYEQYF
NA	TRBV6-5	TRBJ2-1	NA	TGTGCCAGCAGTTACTCCACCCCGTCCGGGGTCTGCTCCTACAATGAGCAGTTCTTC	CASSYSTPSGVCSYNEQFF
NA	TRBV5-1	TRBJ2-7	NA	TGCGCCAGCAGCTTGGTAGGAGGGTGGTACGAGCAGTACTTC	CASSLVGGWYEQYF
NA	TRBV5-1	TRBJ1-1	NA	TGCGCCAGCAGGGGATGGGTTGAGGGGAGGCCTGAAGCTTTCTTT	CASRGWVEGRPEAFF
NA	TRBV20-1	TRBJ2-3	NA	TGCAGTGCTAGGGCCTCAATAGGGGATACGCAGTATTTT	CSARASIGDTQYF
NA	TRBV7-3	TRBJ2-6	NA	TGTGCCAGCTCACGGACGCCACGCGGGACATTCTCTGGGGCCAACGTCCTGACTTTC	CASSRTPRGTFSGANVLTF
NA	TRBV5-1	TRBJ1-4	TRBD1	TGCGCCAGCAGCTTGGCCGGACAGGGCCCTAATGAAAAACTGTTTTTT	CASSLAGQGPNEKLFF
once	TRBV13	TRBJ1-1	NA	TGTGCCAGCAGCCGCACGGGTGCCACTGAAGCTTTCTTT	CASSRTGATEAFF
few	TRBV7-6	TRBJ1-2	NA	TGTGCCAGCAACTCCGGGACGAGAGGGGGCTACACCTTC	CASNSGTRGGYTF
few	TRBV6-5	TRBJ2-3	NA	TGTGCCAGCAGTTCTGGGATACCTCTCTTCACAGATACGCAGTATTTT	CASSSGIPLFTDTQYF
few	TRBV20-1	TRBJ1-5	TRBD1	TGCAGTGCAAGACAGGGAGATAGCAATCAGCCCCAGCATTTT	CSARQGDSNQPQHF
once	TRBV4-1	TRBJ1-1	NA	TGCGCCAGCAGCCAAGCGGGGCCGGGTGAAGCTTTCTTT	CASSQAGPGEAFF
NA	TRBV4-1	TRBJ2-2	NA	TGCGCCAGCAGCCAGTCAGCGAACACCGGGGAGCTGTTTTTT	CASSQSANTGELFF
few	TRBV12-3/TRBV12-4	TRBJ2-5	TRBD2	TGTGCCAGCAGTTTGGCGGGAGGAGAAGAGACCCAGTACTTC	CASSLAGGEETQYF
NA	TRBV20-1	TRBJ1-4	TRBD1	TGCAGTGCAGTGGACAGGGAGGATGAAAAACTGTTTTTT	CSAVDREDEKLFF
few	TRBV20-1	TRBJ1-2	NA	TGCAGTGCTAGACCTGGCACAGGCCTCACTAACTATGGCTACACCTTC	CSARPGTGLTNYGYTF
few	TRBV4-1	TRBJ2-5	NA	TGCGCCAGCAGCCAAGGGCAGTTGGAGACCCAGTACTTC	CASSQGQLETQYF
NA	TRBV7-9	TRBJ2-1	NA	TGTGCCAGCGGTAATTTCGGCATAACCAATGAGCAGTTCTTC	CASGNFGITNEQFF
NA	TRBV7-8	TRBJ2-7	NA	TGTGCCAGCAGCTTGGACAGGGAGGGCGAGCAGTACTTC	CASSLDREGEQYF
few	TRBV5-1	TRBJ2-3	NA	TGCGCCAGCAGCTTGGAGAGGACCGAAGATACGCAGTATTTT	CASSLERTEDTQYF
NA	TRBV6-5	TRBJ2-2	TRBD1	TGTGCCAGCAGTTACTATCCGGACAGGGAGCCCTTTTTGACGAACACCGGGGAGCTGTTTTTT	CASSYYPDREPFLTNTGELFF
once	TRBV24-1	TRBJ2-1	TRBD2	TGTGCCACCAGCGATGAGACTAGCGGGAGTGTGAATGAGCAGTTCTTC	CATSDETSGSVNEQFF
NA	TRBV27	TRBJ2-1	NA	TGTGCCAGCAGTTTTTCGGGGTCGGATGAGCAGTTCTTC	CASSFSGSDEQFF
NA	TRBV20-1	TRBJ2-3	NA	TGCAGTGCTAGAGTCAGCCGGGGAACCACAGATACGCAGTATTTT	CSARVSRGTTDTQYF
NA	TRBV7-8	TRBJ2-7	TRBD2	TGTGCCAGCAGCTTAGGGTGGACTAGCGGGAGCCACGAGCAGTACTTC	CASSLGWTSGSHEQYF
few	TRBV29-1	TRBJ1-2	NA	TGCAGCGTTGGAAGAAGGGTCTCTACTAACTATGGCTACACCTTC	CSVGRRVSTNYGYTF
NA	TRBV5-1	TRBJ2-7	TRBD2	TGCGCCAGCAGCTCCGCCCGGACTAGGTACAATGAGCAGTACTTC	CASSSARTRYNEQYF
few	TRBV3-1	TRBJ2-4	NA	TGTGCCAGCAGCGGAGGGGAAGAGCAGTACTTC	CASSGGEEQYF
once	TRBV6-1	TRBJ2-7	NA	TGTGCCAGCAGGGAGTTGAGGGGCTGGGTTTCCTACGAGCAGTACTTC	CASRELRGWVSYEQYF
NA	TRBV6-2/TRBV6-3	TRBJ2-5	TRBD2	TGTGCCAGCAGTCCCACTCCGGGACTAGCGGGGGGCCGCCAAGAGACCCAGTACTTC	CASSPTPGLAGGRQETQYF
NA	TRBV5-5	TRBJ2-3	TRBD2	TGTGCCAGCAGCCTTACCTCGTTTAGCGGGAGGGGGGCGGATACGCAGTATTTT	CASSLTSFSGRGADTQYF
NA	TRBV24-1	TRBJ2-3	TRBD1	TGTGCCACCAGTGTTGCGACAGGGGGCGTTGGTATAGATACGCAGTATTTT	CATSVATGGVGIDTQYF
NA	TRBV7-9	TRBJ2-1	TRBD2	TGTGCCGGGGGGGGACGATACAATGAGCAGTTCTTC	CAGGGRYNEQFF
NA	TRBV6-4	TRBJ2-3	NA	TGTGCCAGCAGTGGGCGGCCCATCGATACGCAGTATTTT	CASSGRPIDTQYF
NA	TRBV4-2	TRBJ2-6	TRBD2	TGTGCCAGCAGCCAAGTCACCGGGGGGGCCTCTGGGGCCAACGTCCTGACTTTC	CASSQVTGGASGANVLTF
NA	TRBV20-1	TRBJ2-7	TRBD2	TGCAGTGCTAGCGGACTAGCGGTCTACGAGCAGTACTTC	CSASGLAVYEQYF
NA	TRBV20-1	TRBJ2-5	NA	TGCAGTGCTGATCGGACAGCCAAAGAGACCCAGTACTTC	CSADRTAKETQYF
NA	TRBV5-1	TRBJ2-7	TRBD1	TGCGCCAGCAGCTTGGAACTCGGACAGGGAAGGTACGAGCAGTACTTC	CASSLELGQGRYEQYF
NA	TRBV5-6	TRBJ1-2	NA	TGTGCCAGCAGCTTGTCCGGGGGAAATGGCTACACCTTC	CASSLSGGNGYTF
NA	TRBV6-1	TRBJ1-1	NA	TGTGCCAGCAGTGAACAATGGGGTCCGAACACTGAAGCTTTCTTT	CASSEQWGPNTEAFF
NA	TRBV3-1	TRBJ2-1	NA	TGTGCCAGCAGCCAAGATCTGTACAATGAGCAGTTCTTC	CASSQDLYNEQFF
NA	TRBV12-3/TRBV12-4	TRBJ1-2	TRBD1	TGTGCCAGCAGCTTTTATGACAGGGGGCAGTCAGGCTACACCTTC	CASSFYDRGQSGYTF
NA	TRBV6-1	TRBJ1-5	NA	TGTGCCAGCAGTGAAGGCAGGGCACCAAATCAGCCCCAGCATTTT	CASSEGRAPNQPQHF
NA	TRBV18	TRBJ2-5	NA	TGTGCCAGCCACTTAGCGGAAGAGACCCAGTACTTC	CASHLAEETQYF
few	TRBV6-6	TRBJ2-7	NA	TGTGCCAGCAGTTACGCAGACCCACCCGAGCAGTACTTC	CASSYADPPEQYF
NA	TRBV11-2	TRBJ2-1	NA	TGTGCCAGCAACCTAGAGACTAATTACTACAATGAGCAGTTCTTC	CASNLETNYYNEQFF
NA	TRBV7-3	TRBJ2-6	NA	TGTGCCAGCAGCATGACAGTCTCTGGGGCCAACGTCCTGACTTTC	CASSMTVSGANVLTF
NA	TRBV5-6	TRBJ2-4	TRBD1	TGTGCCAGCAGCTTGGCTTCAGGGGGTAGGGCCAAAAACATTCAGTACTTC	CASSLASGGRAKNIQYF
NA	TRBV6-5	TRBJ2-1	TRBD2	TGTGCCAGCACTAGCGGGAGCGGAGACAATGAGCAGTTCTTC	CASTSGSGDNEQFF
NA	TRBV7-3	TRBJ2-1	TRBD2	TGTGCCAGCAGCTCGCCCTCCGGGACTAGCGGGAGTAACAATGAGCAGTTCTTC	CASSSPSGTSGSNNEQFF
few	TRBV6-4	TRBJ2-3	NA	TGTGCCAGCAGCCCCGAAGGGGACGGTTTAGATACGCAGTATTTT	CASSPEGDGLDTQYF
few	TRBV20-1	TRBJ2-1	NA	TGCAGTGCTAGTCATCCGGCGGCGCAGTTCTTC	CSASHPAAQFF
NA	TRBV6-5	TRBJ2-6	TRBD1	TGTGCCAGCAGTTACCAGGGACAGTACTCTGGGGCCAACGTCCTGACTTTC	CASSYQGQYSGANVLTF
NA	TRBV6-1	TRBJ2-5	NA	TGTGCCAGCAGTGAATTAGCTTCTAGTGAGCAGTACTTC	CASSELASSEQYF
NA	TRBV12-3/TRBV12-4	TRBJ2-5	TRBD2	TGTGCCAGCAGTCTCCAGAGGGGGGTAGCGGGAGGGCCTTGGAAGGGGCCCCAGTACTTC	CASSLQRGVAGGPWKGPQYF
NA	TRBV11-2	TRBJ2-3	TRBD2	TGTGCCAGCAGCGAGAGGGCTAGCGGGGGCACAGATACGCAGTATTTT	CASSERASGGTDTQYF